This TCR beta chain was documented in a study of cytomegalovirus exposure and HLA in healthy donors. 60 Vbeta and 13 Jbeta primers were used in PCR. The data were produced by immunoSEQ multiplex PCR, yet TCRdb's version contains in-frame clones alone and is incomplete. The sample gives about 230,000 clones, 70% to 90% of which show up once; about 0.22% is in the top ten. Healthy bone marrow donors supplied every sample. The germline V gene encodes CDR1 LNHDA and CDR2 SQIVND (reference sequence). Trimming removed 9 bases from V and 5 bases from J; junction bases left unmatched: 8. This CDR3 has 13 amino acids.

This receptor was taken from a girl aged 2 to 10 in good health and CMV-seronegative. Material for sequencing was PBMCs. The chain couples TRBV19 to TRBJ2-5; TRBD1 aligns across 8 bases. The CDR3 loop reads CASRRTGRETQYF. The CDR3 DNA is TGTGCCAGCCGACGGACAGGGCGGGAGACCCAGTACTTC.